This entry concerns a single T cell receptor beta chain. In the source study's methods: Amplification with reference gene primers provided the estimates of nucleated cell counts. The table came from immunoSEQ multiplex PCR; TCRdb's copy has only in-frame clones and leaves some out. For V, J and clone size, that table is used; D and trimming come from the DNA. The table records some 300,000 clones, around 90% of them present only once. This specimen comes from a study of blood T cell repertoires in COVID-19. Study context: Collection of acute and convalescent COVID-19 samples took place in the United States, Italy and Spain. PBMCs, B-cell-depleted T cells, or T cells were the source of the cDNA or gDNA that made up the material.

CDR3 length equals 16 residues. Trimming took 1 base from V and 4 from J, leaving 13 bases between them. Germline-derived CDR1 and CDR2 are LGHNT and FRNRAP. The source of this sequence is a woman in her thirties or forties with COVID-19, enrolled during active disease. The genes are TRBV12-5 and TRBJ2-2; the D gene is possibly TRBD2 (6 bases). Sequencing was done on a sample of peripheral blood. CDR3 sequence: CASGLAGLIITGELFF. In nucleotides, the CDR3 is TGTGCTAGTGGTTTGGCGGGACTTATCATCACCGGGGAGCTGTTTTTT. The full variable domain, with the rest looked up from reference TRBV12-5 and TRBJ2-2, is DARVTQTPRHKVTEMGQEVTMRCQPILGHNTVFWYRQTMMQGLELLAYFRNRAPLDDSGMPKDRFSAEMPDATLATLKIQPSEPRDSAVYFCASGLAGLIITGELFFGEGSRLTVL.